Listed below are T cell receptor beta chains from one sample, sequenced in a study of blood T cell repertoires in COVID-19. The assay was immunoSEQ multiplex PCR, and TCRdb's table has in-frame clones only and misses some. This sample has around 270,000 clones, with around 88% found just once. Material: peripheral blood. These receptors all come from a man aged 35 to 55 with acute or convalescent COVID-19. CDR3s include the opening cysteine and the closing phenylalanine or tryptophan. A D gene is named only where the DNA matches it firmly. Size is stated for part of the rows, as once, few or many counts, or as a class when the clone is expanded.

clone_size	v_call	d_call	j_call	cdr3_nt	cdr3_aa
-	TRBV2	TRBD1	TRBJ1-1	TGTGCCAGCAGGGGGACAGCCCTTCCGAACACTGAAGCTTTCTTT	CASRGTALPNTEAFF
-	TRBV11-2	-	TRBJ2-5	TGTGCCAGCAGCTTAGAACCAGATACAGAGACCCAGTACTTC	CASSLEPDTETQYF
once	TRBV5-6	-	TRBJ1-2	TGTGCCAGCAGCCGCCCGGACAGTCCTGGCTACACCTTC	CASSRPDSPGYTF
-	TRBV5-1	-	TRBJ2-1	TGCGCCAGCAGCTTCAGGAACTCCTACAATGAGCAGTTCTTC	CASSFRNSYNEQFF
-	TRBV6-1	TRBD1	TRBJ1-1	TGTGCCAGCAGTGAAGGTTGGACAGGGGGGGATACTGAAGCTTTCTTT	CASSEGWTGGDTEAFF
few	TRBV2	-	TRBJ2-3	TGTGCCAGCGGTCTAGCAAAAGATACGCAGTATTTT	CASGLAKDTQYF
once	TRBV5-1	TRBD1	TRBJ1-1	TGCGCCAGCAGCGCACAGGGGAGAGACACTGAAGCTTTCTTT	CASSAQGRDTEAFF
few	TRBV6-5	-	TRBJ2-4	TGTGCCAGCAGTTCCCCAGGGGATCGGGCCAAAAACATTCAGTACTTC	CASSSPGDRAKNIQYF
few	TRBV5-1	-	TRBJ1-6	TGCGCCAGCAGCTTGGAGAGCTCACCCCTCCACTTT	CASSLESSPLHF
-	TRBV11-3	TRBD2	TRBJ2-2	TGTGCCAGCAGCCCGGGGGGGGGACCGAACACCGGGGAGCTGTTTTTT	CASSPGGGPNTGELFF
-	TRBV3-1/TRBV3-2	-	TRBJ1-1	TGTGCCAGCAGCCACGTCAGTTCCGAAGCTTTCTTT	CASSHVSSEAFF
-	TRBV7-2	-	TRBJ2-7	TGTGCCAGCAGCTCACGCAGGGCCTACGAGCAGTACTTC	CASSSRRAYEQYF
-	TRBV25-1	-	TRBJ2-1	TGTGCCAGCAGTGAAGGTACAGGGACAACGAATGAGCAGTTCTTC	CASSEGTGTTNEQFF
-	TRBV29-1	TRBD1	TRBJ1-2	TGCAGCGTCGGGACAGGGGGAGATGGCTACACCTTC	CSVGTGGDGYTF
once	TRBV25-1	TRBD1	TRBJ1-2	TGTGCCAGCAGTGGACAGGGGGCTGGCTACACCTTC	CASSGQGAGYTF
-	TRBV11-2	-	TRBJ1-2	TGTGCCAGCAGCTTAGCTAGCTTCAGCTCACCGGATGGCTACACCTTC	CASSLASFSSPDGYTF
-	TRBV12-5	TRBD1	TRBJ2-1	TGTGCTAGTGGTTTGGGGACAGGGCGATTTGATGAGCAGTTCTTC	CASGLGTGRFDEQFF
-	TRBV5-8	-	TRBJ1-5	TGTGCCAGCAGCTTGCGGTATCAGCCCCAGCATTTT	CASSLRYQPQHF
-	TRBV3-1/TRBV3-2	-	TRBJ1-4	TGTGCCAGCAGCCCACGGGGAGGGGCTTTTAATGAAAAACTGTTTTTT	CASSPRGGAFNEKLFF
-	TRBV30	TRBD1	TRBJ1-3	TGTGCCTGGAGTGTACCGGGACAGAATTCGAACACCATATATTTT	CAWSVPGQNSNTIYF